This T cell receptor beta chain was sequenced during a study of regulatory T cells in long-lasting Graves disease. Overall study results and limits: Among persistent patients, a larger number of public clonotypes were shared (approximately 2,900) than among newly diagnosed patients (roughly 910). The small sample size may have reduced accuracy.

With iRepertoire HTBI primers and Arm-PCR of CDR3 regions, TCR beta libraries were built. TCRdb reanalysed the multiplex PCR reads using MiXCR and keeps one entry per CDR3 protein. This sample has some 490,000 distinct CDR3 sequences, with about 12% found just once. The table lists this clonotype with many counts. The antigen is unknown. Time point denoted: newly diagnosed GD, antithyroid drugs for less than 3 months. Preparation of the TCR library used RNA extracted from PBMCs. V was trimmed by 5 bases and J by 0 bases, leaving 11 bases between them. This CDR3 is built from 16 residues. Per germline, CDR1 SNHLY and CDR2 FYNNEI. These data were also filed under a second study, of T cells in Graves' hyperthyroidism and ophthalmopathy. That publication notes: With the HTBI primer set, the TCR CDR3 went through a first round of RT-PCR. Blood samples included most of the expanded thyroid clonotypes exceeding 0.001.

This TCR came from a woman in her 30s with Graves disease. This material consisted of peripheral blood mononuclear cells (PBMCs), taken at new diagnosis, from a patient treated with antithyroid drugs. The V gene is TRBV2, the J gene TRBJ2-6; D could derive from TRBD1 or TRBD2 (5 bases each). This chain's CDR3 is CASSWDGRSGANVLTF. The CDR3 coding sequence is TGTGCCAGCAGTTGGGACGGGCGCTCTGGGGCCAACGTCCTGACTTTC. Variable domain in full (rest from reference TRBV2 and TRBJ2-6): EPEVTQTPSHQVTQMGQEVILRCVPISNHLYFYWYRQILGQKVEFLVSFYNNEISEKSEIFDDQFSVERPDGSNFTLKIRSTKLEDSAMYFCASSWDGRSGANVLTFGAGSRLTVL.